This T cell receptor (beta chain) derives from a study of blood T cells in healthy people across ages. Study context: About one barcoded beta molecule was captured per two T cells (by template switching).

V lost 4 bases to trimming and J lost 3 bases; unmatched junction nucleotides: 6. Germline V gene lookup returns CDR1 SEHNR and CDR2 FQNEAQ (reference sequence). This CDR3 is 15 amino acids long. Sample-barcoded 5' priming and a J-beta primer mix drove a second PCR of roughly 7 to 11 cycles. TCRdb re-analysed the 5' RACE reads in MiXCR, keeping a single row per CDR3 protein. The sample lists 540,000 or so distinct CDR3 sequences, 20% to 30% occurring once. The same data also contributed to another study, on T cells of mothers and their children. That paper notes: Using around 1.6 ug per 15 ul, all extracted RNA underwent cDNA synthesis.

The clonotype comes from a boy aged 5 to 17 in good health. Sequencing used blood. The chain has TRBV7-9 and TRBJ1-5; TRBD1 matches at 7 bases. As DNA, the CDR3 is TGTGCCAGCAGCTCGACCGGGACAGACAATCAGCCCCAGCATTTT. Translating gives CASSSTGTDNQPQHF.